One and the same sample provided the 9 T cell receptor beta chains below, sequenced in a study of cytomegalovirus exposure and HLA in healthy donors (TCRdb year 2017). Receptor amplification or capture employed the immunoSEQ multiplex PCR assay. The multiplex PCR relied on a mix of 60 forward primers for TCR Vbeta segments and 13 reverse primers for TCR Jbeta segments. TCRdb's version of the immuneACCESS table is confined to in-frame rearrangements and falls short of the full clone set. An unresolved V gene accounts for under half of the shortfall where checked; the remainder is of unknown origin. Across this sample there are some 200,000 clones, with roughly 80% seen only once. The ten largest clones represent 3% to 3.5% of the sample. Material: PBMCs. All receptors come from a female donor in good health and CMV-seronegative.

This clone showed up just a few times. This chain's CDR3 is CASMAGENYGYTF. The CDR3, as DNA: TGTGCCAGTATGGCGGGGGAGAACTATGGCTACACCTTC. This chain joins TRBV19 and TRBJ1-2, with D perhaps TRBD1 (5 bases). The germline gives CDR1 LNHDA, CDR2 SQIVND (reference sequence). Deletions cut 7 bases from V and 2 bases from J, with 11 bases between. This CDR3 is 13 amino acids long.

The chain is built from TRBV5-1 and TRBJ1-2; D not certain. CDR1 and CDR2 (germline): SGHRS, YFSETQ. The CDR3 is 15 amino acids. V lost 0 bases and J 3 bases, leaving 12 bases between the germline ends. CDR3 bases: TGCGCCAGCAGCTTGGATTTGGCGGCGGACTATGGCTACACCTTC. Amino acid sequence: CASSLDLAADYGYTF.

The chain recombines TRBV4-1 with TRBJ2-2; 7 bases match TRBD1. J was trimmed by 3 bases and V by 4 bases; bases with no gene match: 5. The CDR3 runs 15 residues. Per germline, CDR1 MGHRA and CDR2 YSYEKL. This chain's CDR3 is CASSPPGTDTGELFF. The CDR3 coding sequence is TGCGCCAGCAGCCCCCCCGGGACAGACACCGGGGAGCTGTTTTTT.

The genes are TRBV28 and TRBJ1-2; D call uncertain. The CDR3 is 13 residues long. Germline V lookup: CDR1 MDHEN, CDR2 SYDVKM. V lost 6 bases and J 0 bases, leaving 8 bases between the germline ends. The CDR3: CASSSDPNYGYTF. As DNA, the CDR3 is TGTGCCAGCAGCTCAGATCCTAACTATGGCTACACCTTC.

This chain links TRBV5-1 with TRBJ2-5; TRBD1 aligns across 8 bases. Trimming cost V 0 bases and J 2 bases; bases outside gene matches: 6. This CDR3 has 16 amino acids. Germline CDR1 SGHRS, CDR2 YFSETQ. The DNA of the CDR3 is TGCGCCAGCAGCTTGGCGGGACAGGTACAACAAGAGACCCAGTACTTC. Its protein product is CASSLAGQVQQETQYF.

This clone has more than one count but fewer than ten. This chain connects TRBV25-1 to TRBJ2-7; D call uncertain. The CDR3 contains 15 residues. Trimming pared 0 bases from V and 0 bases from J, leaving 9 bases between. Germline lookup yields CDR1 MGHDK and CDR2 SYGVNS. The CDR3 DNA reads TGTGCCAGCAGTGAATATGGGCAGGACTCCTACGAGCAGTACTTC. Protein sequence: CASSEYGQDSYEQYF.

CDR3 nucleotide sequence: TGTGCCAGCACCACCCAGGGGGCTAGGACTGAAGCTTTCTTT. Encoded protein: CASTTQGARTEAFF. This chain joins TRBV6-1 and TRBJ1-1, with 8 positions matching TRBD1. The CDR3 loop spans 14 amino acids. V shed 7 bases, J shed 5 bases, and the junction held 9 bases outside the gene matches. Germline CDR1 MNHNS, CDR2 SASEGT.

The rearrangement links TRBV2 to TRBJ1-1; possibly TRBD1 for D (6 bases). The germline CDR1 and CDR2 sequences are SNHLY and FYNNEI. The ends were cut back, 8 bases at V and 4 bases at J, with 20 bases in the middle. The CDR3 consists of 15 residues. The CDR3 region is CASGGLGGQFTEAFF. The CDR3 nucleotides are TGTGCCAGCGGGGGGTTGGGGGGGCAATTCACTGAAGCTTTCTTT.

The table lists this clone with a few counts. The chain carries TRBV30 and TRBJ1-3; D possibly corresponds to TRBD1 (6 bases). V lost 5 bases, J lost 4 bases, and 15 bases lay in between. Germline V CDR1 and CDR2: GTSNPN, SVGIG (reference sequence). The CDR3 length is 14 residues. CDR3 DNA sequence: TGTGCCTGGGGCCCGGGACAAGGAGGAAACACCATATATTTT. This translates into CAWGPGQGGNTIYF.